Each of the 29 T cell receptor beta chains below was sequenced from the same sample in a study of blood T cell repertoires in COVID-19. Produced via immunoSEQ multiplex PCR; TCRdb's table is partial and in-frame only. This table holds around 100,000 clones, almost 90% found once. Source material: peripheral blood. The receptor set was obtained from a human donor in a cohort sampled during active COVID-19.

This clone was observed a single time. This chain uses TRBV4-3 with TRBJ2-7; 9 bases are a match to TRBD2. Losses at the gene ends were 0 bases for V and 1 base for J; bases not matched to a gene: 4. Germline values: CDR1 LGHNA, CDR2 YSLEER. There are 16 residues in the CDR3. In DNA form, the CDR3 reads TGCGCCAGCAGCCAAGATCCCCTAGCGGGGTCCTACGAGCAGTACTTC. Protein sequence: CASSQDPLAGSYEQYF.

The V gene is TRBV10-3, the J gene TRBJ2-1, with 7 nucleotides matching TRBD1. The ends lost 6 bases at V and 6 bases at J; junction bases unmatched: 11. CDR1 is ENHRY, CDR2 SYGVKD, per germline. This CDR3 is 15 amino acids long. In nucleotides, the CDR3 is TGTGCCATCAGAAGATCAACAGGGGACCCCAATGAGCAGTTCTTC. Its translation is CAIRRSTGDPNEQFF.

The chain is built from TRBV5-1 and TRBJ2-7, with TRBD2 identical over 12 bases. The CDR3 contains 16 residues. The V gene end was trimmed by 4 bases and the J gene end by 1 base; junction bases not matched to a gene: 6. Per germline, CDR1 SGHRS and CDR2 YFSETQ. CDR3 nucleotide sequence: TGCGCCAGCAGCCCCAGACTAGCGGGAGAGTCCTACGAGCAGTACTTC. Amino acids: CASSPRLAGESYEQYF.

The J gene is TRBJ2-5, the V gene TRBV10-3; 9 bases match TRBD1. This CDR3 spans 15 amino acids. The V segment lost 6 bases and the J segment 2 bases; nucleotides outside the gene matches: 7. Germline lookup yields CDR1 ENHRY and CDR2 SYGVKD. The chain's CDR3 is CAIRSGTGKQETQYF. The CDR3 DNA follows: TGTGCCATCAGGTCGGGGACAGGGAAACAAGAGACCCAGTACTTC.

The chain carries TRBV10-1 and TRBJ1-1, with D unresolved. Trimming cost V 3 bases and J 1 base, with 9 bases left between them. Germline V gene data show CDR1 as WNHNN and CDR2 as SYGVQD (reference sequence). The CDR3 covers 14 residues. The CDR3 region is CASSEIRGNTEAFF. The CDR3 nucleotides are TGCGCCAGCAGTGAAATTCGAGGGAACACTGAAGCTTTCTTT.

V usage is TRBV2 and J usage is TRBJ2-7; no firm D call. CDR1 is SNHLY, CDR2 FYNNEI, per germline. The CDR3 contains 11 residues. V shed 8 bases and J shed 6 bases, with 11 bases lying between them. The CDR3, as DNA: TGTGCCAGCCGTCAAACAGCCGAGCAGTACTTC. Protein sequence: CASRQTAEQYF.

The genes are TRBV6-5 and TRBJ2-2; D is unresolved. The V gene lost 10 bases and the J gene lost 5 bases, with 5 bases spanning the gap. The length of the CDR3 is 10 residues. CDR1 is MNHEY, CDR2 SVGAGI, per germline. DNA of the CDR3: TGTGCCAACCTAACCGGGGAGCTGTTTTTT. Its protein is CANLTGELFF.

This chain links TRBV7-3 with TRBJ2-7; 8 nucleotides align to TRBD2. Germline V gene data show CDR1 as SGHTA and CDR2 as FQGTGA. With V trimmed by 2 bases and J by 2 bases, 8 bases remained unmatched. The CDR3 has 16 amino acids. The CDR3 nucleotides are TGTGCCAGCAGCTTATACGGCGGGAGGATCGCCTACGAGCAGTACTTC. The encoded protein is CASSLYGGRIAYEQYF.

The V and J genes are TRBV5-1 and TRBJ2-3; possibly TRBD1 for D (6 bases). In germline, CDR1 is SGHRS, CDR2 YFSETQ. The CDR3 totals 15 residues. The ends were cut back, 4 bases at V and 0 bases at J, with 12 bases in the middle. CDR3 sequence reads: CASSPRGFSTDTQYF. The CDR3 DNA is TGCGCCAGCAGCCCCAGGGGTTTTAGCACAGATACGCAGTATTTT.

The chain joins TRBV19 to TRBJ2-2, with 9 bases identical to TRBD2. The CDR3 sequence is 17 residues long. The germline V gene has CDR1 LNHDA and CDR2 SQIVND (reference sequence). The V segment lost 3 bases and the J segment 8 bases; nucleotides outside the gene matches: 13. The CDR3 bases are TGTGCCAGTAGTATCCTCCTAGGTCTAGCGGGAAGTGGGGAGCTGTTTTTT. Translated: CASSILLGLAGSGELFF.

The genes are TRBV19 and TRBJ2-7; 10 positions agree with TRBD2. The CDR3 consists of 16 residues. Trimming took 0 bases from V and 7 from J; bases not matched to a gene: 9. From germline, CDR1 is LNHDA and CDR2 SQIVND (reference sequence). The CDR3 sequence: CASSIDRLAGVREQYF. CDR3 DNA sequence: TGTGCCAGTAGTATAGATCGGCTAGCGGGAGTGAGAGAGCAGTACTTC.

The genes are TRBV6-5 and TRBJ1-1, with a tentative D call TRBD1 (6 bases). The CDR3 is 14 residues long. Germline loops: CDR1 MNHEY, CDR2 SVGAGI. Trimming stripped 5 bases from V and 5 bases from J, with 15 bases between. The CDR3: CASSPTGWRTEAFF. Here the CDR3 DNA reads TGTGCCAGCAGTCCCACAGGGTGGAGGACTGAAGCTTTCTTT.

This clone was observed a single time. V gene TRBV10-3 combines with J gene TRBJ2-4; possible D gene TRBD1, 6 bases. CDR3 length: 14 residues. Trimming stripped 6 bases from V and 4 bases from J, with 13 bases between. In germline, CDR1 is ENHRY, CDR2 SYGVKD. This CDR3 is CAISPQGSKNIQYF. In DNA form, the CDR3 reads TGTGCCATCAGCCCACAGGGTTCGAAAAACATTCAGTACTTC.

This chain joins TRBV6-5 and TRBJ1-5; possibly TRBD1 for D (6 bases). The CDR3 loop spans 13 amino acids. Trimming took 10 bases from V and 4 from J, leaving 14 bases between them. Germline V gene lookup returns CDR1 MNHEY and CDR2 SVGAGI. CDR3 coding DNA: TGTGCCACCGCCCCAGGGGCGAATCAGCCCCAGCATTTT. Its translation is CATAPGANQPQHF.

The chain carries TRBV15 and TRBJ2-2; 10 bases are a match to TRBD1. The CDR3 length is 16 residues. V lost 3 bases, J lost 6 bases, and 7 bases stayed unmatched. Germline CDR1 is LNHNV and CDR2 is YYDKDF (reference sequence). CDR3: CATSSLGQGIAGELFF. The CDR3, as DNA: TGTGCCACCAGCAGCCTGGGACAGGGGATAGCCGGGGAGCTGTTTTTT.

The chain is built from TRBV27 and TRBJ1-2; TRBD1 agrees at 9 bases. The ends lost 7 bases at V and 8 bases at J; junction bases unmatched: 8. The CDR3 totals 13 residues. Germline CDR1 reads MNHEY; CDR2 reads SMNVEV (reference sequence). Here the CDR3 reads CASTDRGDGGYTF. The CDR3 DNA is TGTGCCAGCACCGACAGGGGGGATGGGGGCTACACCTTC.

There are a few counts of this clone. The chain carries TRBV5-1 and TRBJ2-3, with 8 bases matching TRBD2. The CDR3 has 15 residues. Per the germline V gene, CDR1 is SGHRS and CDR2 is YFSETQ. Trimming at V came to 2 bases and at J to 3 bases, leaving 5 bases not matched to a gene. CDR3 coding DNA: TGCGCCAGCAGCTTCGGTAGCGGGACAACAGATACGCAGTATTTT. It translates to CASSFGSGTTDTQYF.

The chain combines TRBV19 with TRBJ2-1; 11 bases are a match to TRBD1. In germline, CDR1 is LNHDA, CDR2 SQIVND (reference sequence). The V segment lost 5 bases and the J segment 6 bases; nucleotides outside the gene matches: 9. The CDR3 is made up of 16 amino acids. As DNA, the CDR3 is TGTGCCAGTAGTCCGCGAGCCGGGACAGGGGGCAATGAGCAGTTCTTC. This sequence encodes CASSPRAGTGGNEQFF.

V and J are TRBV7-9 and TRBJ2-2; D call uncertain. Germline CDR1 is SEHNR and CDR2 is FQNEAQ (reference sequence). Trimming removed 2 bases from V and 5 bases from J, with 21 bases in between. CDR3 length: 18 residues. The CDR3 loop reads CASSLRGVSTDGTGELFF. The CDR3 bases are TGTGCCAGCAGCTTACGTGGAGTCTCGACCGACGGGACCGGGGAGCTGTTTTTT.

The rearrangement uses TRBV28 and TRBJ1-5; a possible D gene is TRBD1 (5 bases). The germline V gene encodes CDR1 MDHEN and CDR2 SYDVKM. The CDR3 has 14 amino acids. The V end was cut by 8 bases, the J end by 3 bases, with 14 bases between. CDR3 sequence reads: CASYRFGANQPQHF. The CDR3 DNA reads as TGTGCCAGCTATAGATTTGGGGCCAATCAGCCCCAGCATTTT.

The genes are TRBV20-1 and TRBJ2-2; D not resolved. There are 11 residues in the CDR3. Deletions cut 5 bases from V and 7 bases from J, with 8 bases between. Looked up from germline, CDR1 is DFQATT and CDR2 is SNEGSKA (reference sequence). The CDR3 nucleotides are TGCAGTGCTGAAGCGAACGGGGAGCTGTTTTTT. Protein sequence: CSAEANGELFF.

The J gene is TRBJ2-7, the V gene TRBV11-1, with TRBD1 identical over 9 bases. CDR1 SGHAT and CDR2 FQDESV come from the germline V gene (reference sequence). This CDR3 region has 15 residues. V lost 5 bases, J lost 1 base, and 6 bases stayed unmatched. The CDR3 DNA is TGTGCCAGCAGCCGAGGACAGGGGCAATCCTACGAGCAGTACTTC. The encoded protein is CASSRGQGQSYEQYF.

The chain employs TRBV28 and TRBJ2-2, with a tentative D call TRBD1 (5 bases). The CDR3 contains 13 residues. V lost 11 bases, J lost 0 bases, and 10 bases lay in between. CDR1 is MDHEN, CDR2 SYDVKM, per germline. The CDR3 spells CAVDRSNTGELFF. The CDR3, as DNA: TGTGCCGTCGACAGATCGAACACCGGGGAGCTGTTTTTT. Full variable domain (missing parts from reference TRBV28 and TRBJ2-2): DVKVTQSSRYLVKRTGEKVFLECVQDMDHENMFWYRQDPGLGLRLIYFSYDVKMKEKGDIPEGYSVSREKKERFSLILESASTNQTSMYLCAVDRSNTGELFFGEGSRLTVL.

V is TRBV15 and J is TRBJ1-1, with 8 bases aligning to TRBD1. The CDR3 is 15 residues long. Trimming at V came to 3 bases and at J to 1 base, leaving 4 bases not matched to a gene. Germline V gene lookup returns CDR1 LNHNV and CDR2 YYDKDF (reference sequence). CDR3 loop: CATSSQTGANTEAFF. CDR3 DNA: TGTGCCACCAGCAGTCAGACAGGGGCGAACACTGAAGCTTTCTTT.

The chain joins TRBV3-1 (or the pseudogene TRBV3-2) to TRBJ2-3; 10 bases line up with TRBD1. This CDR3 is built from 13 residues. The junction had 1 base not matched to a gene; V was cut back by 4 bases and J by 6 bases. Germline V gene lookup returns CDR1 LGHDT and CDR2 YNNKEL (reference sequence). The CDR3 here is CASSRTGGDTQYF. CDR3 nucleotides: TGTGCCAGCAGCCGGACAGGGGGGGATACGCAGTATTTT.

The CDR3 DNA reads as TGTGCCAGCAGCCGGGCCGGGACAGGCCATTCCAACTATGGCTACACCTTC. It yields the protein CASSRAGTGHSNYGYTF. J is TRBJ1-2 and V is TRBV14, with 8 bases aligning to TRBD1. The ends lost 4 bases at V and 2 bases at J; junction bases unmatched: 12. The germline V gene encodes CDR1 SGHDN and CDR2 FVKESK. This CDR3 spans 17 amino acids.

This clone came up once. The chain employs TRBV28 and TRBJ1-4, with 7 bases identical to TRBD1. Germline trimming cut 6 bases from V and 7 bases from J; bases unmatched to any gene: 11. The CDR3 runs to 15 residues. Germline-derived CDR1 and CDR2 are MDHEN and SYDVKM. Here the CDR3 DNA reads TGTGCCAGCAGCCATAGACAGGGATTAGGTGAAAAACTGTTTTTT. Its translation is CASSHRQGLGEKLFF.

The V call is TRBV7-2, the J call TRBJ2-2; the match to TRBD2 covers 13 bases. CDR3 length: 15 amino acids. CDR1 and CDR2 from the germline V gene are SGHTA and FQGNSA. Trimming took 5 bases from V and 8 from J; bases not matched to a gene: 5. Here the CDR3 DNA reads TGTGCCAGCAGCCAATGGACTAGCGGGAGAGGGGAGCTGTTTTTT. Translation gives CASSQWTSGRGELFF.

The J gene is TRBJ2-5, the V gene TRBV10-1, with TRBD1 identical over 8 bases. The ends lost 6 bases at V and 5 bases at J; junction bases unmatched: 8. Germline V gives CDR1 WNHNN, CDR2 SYGVQD (reference sequence). The CDR3 sequence is 14 residues long. The CDR3 loop reads CASSQGAPVETQYF. The CDR3 nucleotides read TGCGCCAGCAGCCAGGGGGCGCCGGTCGAGACCCAGTACTTC.